The 28 T cell receptor beta chains below were found in one sample sequenced in a study of cytomegalovirus exposure and HLA in healthy donors. Data came from immunoSEQ multiplex PCR; TCRdb stores just in-frame clones and leaves some out. The repertoire includes tens of thousands of clones, roughly 90% of them detected once, and roughly 1% sits in the top ten. Specimen: PBMCs. The source is a man aged 18-30 years in good health and CMV-seronegative.

The table lists this clone with a few counts. The chain uses TRBV5-1 and TRBJ2-3, with a possible D match to TRBD1 (5 bases). The CDR3 is 15 residues long. The V end lost 0 bases, the J end lost 0 bases, and 8 bases lay between the germline ends. Looked up from germline, CDR1 is SGHRS and CDR2 is YFSETQ. The CDR3 loop is CASSLGDSSTDTQYF. The CDR3, as DNA: TGCGCCAGCAGCTTGGGTGACAGCAGCACAGATACGCAGTATTTT. The full variable domain, completed using reference TRBV5-1 and TRBJ2-3, is KAGVTQTPRYLIKTRGQQVTLSCSPISGHRSVSWYQQTPGQGLQFLFEYFSETQRNKGNFPGRFSGRQFSNSRSEMNVSTLELGDSALYLCASSLGDSSTDTQYFGPGTRLTVL.

This clone was seen once. The V call is TRBV5-1, the J call TRBJ2-1; 12 nucleotides agree with TRBD2. The CDR3 runs to 17 residues. The trim removed 0 bases at V and 4 bases at J, leaving 5 bases unmatched. Germline V gene lookup returns CDR1 SGHRS and CDR2 YFSETQ. The CDR3 reads CASSLAQTSGSYNEQFF. The CDR3 region has the DNA TGCGCCAGCAGCTTGGCCCAGACTAGCGGGAGTTACAATGAGCAGTTCTTC.

The chain carries TRBV28 and TRBJ2-1; 13 positions match TRBD2. The CDR3 covers 15 residues. Germline V gene lookup returns CDR1 MDHEN and CDR2 SYDVKM. J was trimmed by 4 bases and V by 4 bases; bases with no gene match: 1. CDR3 region: CASSSGLAGYNEQFF. Written as DNA, the CDR3 is TGTGCCAGCAGTTCGGGACTAGCGGGATACAATGAGCAGTTCTTC.

The chain is built from TRBV6-5 and TRBJ2-7, with TRBD2 matching over 8 bases. Germline values: CDR1 MNHEY, CDR2 SVGAGI. V lost 5 bases, J lost 3 bases, and 6 bases stayed unmatched. The CDR3 is made up of 14 amino acids. For the CDR3, the DNA is TGTGCCAGCAGTCAGGGCCGGGGGGGCTACGAGCAGTACTTC. Encoded protein: CASSQGRGGYEQYF.

The table lists this clone with a count of one. The chain joins TRBV30 to TRBJ1-1; TRBD1 aligns across 7 bases. This CDR3 comprises 15 residues. The germline gives CDR1 GTSNPN, CDR2 SVGIG (reference sequence). The trim removed 5 bases at V and 0 bases at J, leaving 9 bases unmatched. CDR3 in DNA: TGTGCCTGGTACGAGGGGGCTTCCATGAACACTGAAGCTTTCTTT. Its translation: CAWYEGASMNTEAFF.

This clone was detected only once. This chain links TRBV28 with TRBJ2-5, with 14 bases aligning to TRBD2. Germline values: CDR1 MDHEN, CDR2 SYDVKM. This CDR3 spans 16 amino acids. V shed 8 bases and J 6 bases; nucleotides not matched to a gene: 11. The CDR3 nucleotides read TGTGCCAGCGTTGACGGGACTAGCGGGAGTGCCAAGACCCAGTACTTC. Translated: CASVDGTSGSAKTQYF.

This clone was detected once. The rearrangement links TRBV27 to TRBJ2-2; 8 nucleotides agree with TRBD1. The junction had 5 bases not matched to a gene; V was cut back by 7 bases and J by 1 base. The CDR3 is made up of 15 amino acids. The V gene's germline CDR1 is MNHEY and CDR2 SMNVEV (reference sequence). The CDR3 protein is CASKHTGGNTGELFF. CDR3 DNA: TGTGCCAGCAAACACACAGGGGGGAACACCGGGGAGCTGTTTTTT.

This clone has just one count. The chain joins TRBV4-2 to TRBJ1-4, with unresolved D. Germline V lookup: CDR1 LGHNA, CDR2 YNFKEQ. V was shortened by 1 base and J by 7 bases, with 7 bases between the two germline ends. The CDR3 runs 13 residues. CDR3 amino acids: CASSQGLGEKLFF. In nucleotides, the CDR3 is TGTGCCAGCAGCCAAGGCCTCGGTGAAAAACTGTTTTTT.

The chain has TRBV5-1 and TRBJ1-5; a weak D match, TRBD1 (6 bases). CDR3 length: 14 amino acids. The ends were cut back, 0 bases at V and 4 bases at J, with 8 bases in the middle. Germline V gene data show CDR1 as SGHRS and CDR2 as YFSETQ. The CDR3 protein is CASSLGQENQPQHF. DNA of the CDR3: TGCGCCAGCAGCTTGGGACAGGAGAATCAGCCCCAGCATTTT.

The gene calls are TRBV9 and TRBJ2-3; 7 positions agree with TRBD2. With V trimmed by 0 bases and J by 6 bases, 7 bases remained unmatched. The CDR3 loop spans 15 amino acids. Germline values: CDR1 SGDLS, CDR2 YYNGEE. CDR3 sequence reads: CASSVEWREYDTQYF. In DNA, the CDR3 is TGTGCCAGCAGCGTAGAGTGGCGGGAGTATGATACGCAGTATTTT.

The chain is built from TRBV10-3 and TRBJ2-1, with D perhaps matching TRBD2 (6 bases). The ends were cut back, 2 bases at V and 7 bases at J, with 12 bases in the middle. The germline V gene encodes CDR1 ENHRY and CDR2 SYGVKD. The CDR3 has 14 amino acids. The CDR3 region is CAISEREFSNEQFF. The CDR3 DNA reads TGTGCCATCAGTGAGCGGGAGTTCTCGAATGAGCAGTTCTTC.

V is TRBV28 and J is TRBJ2-2; D not certain. With 3 bases removed from V and 3 bases from J, the gap between germline ends came to 8 bases. Germline CDR1 is MDHEN and CDR2 is SYDVKM. The CDR3 spans 14 residues. As DNA, the CDR3 is TGTGCCAGCAGTTTCATGGCAGACACCGGGGAGCTGTTTTTT. Amino acid sequence: CASSFMADTGELFF. The whole variable domain, remainder taken from reference TRBV28 and TRBJ2-2, is DVKVTQSSRYLVKRTGEKVFLECVQDMDHENMFWYRQDPGLGLRLIYFSYDVKMKEKGDIPEGYSVSREKKERFSLILESASTNQTSMYLCASSFMADTGELFFGEGSRLTVL.

The rearrangement joins TRBV7-8 to TRBJ2-3, with 8 bases identical to TRBD2. V lost 1 base, J lost 0 bases, and 6 bases stayed unmatched. The CDR3 totals 17 residues. CDR1 is SGHVS, CDR2 FQNEAQ, per germline. CDR3 DNA sequence: TGTGCCAGCAGCTTAGGGCTAGCGGGTGCTAGCACAGATACGCAGTATTTT. It is translated as CASSLGLAGASTDTQYF. Full variable domain (outside the CDR3, taken from reference TRBV7-8 and TRBJ2-3): GAGVSQSPRYKVAKRGQDVALRCDPISGHVSLFWYQQALGQGPEFLTYFQNEAQLDKSGLPSDRFFAERPEGSVSTLKIQRTQQEDSAVYLCASSLGLAGASTDTQYFGPGTRLTVL.

The chain recombines TRBV9 with TRBJ2-1, with 11 bases matching TRBD2. In germline, CDR1 is SGDLS, CDR2 YYNGEE. V trimming: 3 bases; J trimming: 2 bases; junction bases outside the gene matches: 7. The CDR3 runs to 17 residues. The chain's CDR3 is CASSGGPGLAAYNEQFF. DNA for the CDR3: TGTGCCAGCAGCGGAGGGCCGGGACTAGCGGCCTACAATGAGCAGTTCTTC.

This chain uses TRBV9 with TRBJ2-5, with D perhaps TRBD1 (5 bases). The V gene lost 0 bases and the J gene lost 2 bases, with 8 bases spanning the gap. The CDR3 runs to 14 residues. Looked up from germline, CDR1 is SGDLS and CDR2 is YYNGEE. CDR3 protein: CASSVGGQQETQYF. CDR3 nucleotides: TGTGCCAGCAGCGTAGGGGGCCAACAAGAGACCCAGTACTTC.

The genes are TRBV11-2 and TRBJ2-5, with 7 bases that match TRBD1. The trim removed 5 bases at V and 5 bases at J, leaving 14 bases unmatched. Germline values: CDR1 SGHAT, CDR2 FQNNGV. The CDR3 covers 16 residues. CDR3 nucleotides: TGTGCCAGCAGCCCAGCGCTAGACAGGGCTCGGGAGACCCAGTACTTC. Amino acid sequence: CASSPALDRARETQYF. The entire variable domain, with the rest obtained from reference TRBV11-2 and TRBJ2-5, is as follows: EAGVAQSPRYKIIEKRQSVAFWCNPISGHATLYWYQQILGQGPKLLIQFQNNGVVDDSQLPKDRFSAERLKGVDSTLKIQPAKLEDSAVYLCASSPALDRARETQYFGPGTRLLVL.

The V and J genes are TRBV5-1 and TRBJ2-5, with 11 bases that match TRBD2. This CDR3 contains 17 residues. Trimming took 4 bases from V and 4 from J; bases not matched to a gene: 12. Germline V lookup: CDR1 SGHRS, CDR2 YFSETQ. The CDR3 loop reads CASSLGSTSGSRETQYF. DNA of the CDR3: TGCGCCAGCAGCCTTGGTAGTACTAGCGGGAGCAGAGAGACCCAGTACTTC.

The V and J genes are TRBV7-2 and TRBJ2-5; 16 nucleotides agree with TRBD2. V was clipped by 5 bases and J by 7 bases; unmatched bases: 7. The CDR3 contains 16 residues. Germline V CDR1 and CDR2: SGHTA, FQGNSA. The CDR3 bases are TGTGCCAGCAGCGGGGGGGGGACTAGCGGGAGGGTGACCCAGTACTTC. Translating it yields CASSGGGTSGRVTQYF.

V gene TRBV30 combines with J gene TRBJ1-1; 8 positions agree with TRBD1. Germline V lookup: CDR1 GTSNPN, CDR2 SVGIG (reference sequence). Germline trimming cut 5 bases from V and 6 bases from J; bases unmatched to any gene: 17. This CDR3 contains 16 residues. CDR3 nucleotide sequence: TGTGCCTGGTCTCGTTTGAGGACAGGGAGGTTCGCTGAAGCTTTCTTT. It translates to CAWSRLRTGRFAEAFF.

The rearrangement uses TRBV19 and TRBJ2-3, with D perhaps TRBD2 (6 bases). The CDR3 consists of 14 residues. The V gene's germline CDR1 is LNHDA and CDR2 SQIVND (reference sequence). The V end was cut by 7 bases, the J end by 9 bases, with 20 bases between. CDR3 region: CASMSGDSLGTQYF. The CDR3 nucleotides read TGTGCCAGTATGTCTGGGGACTCCTTAGGGACGCAGTATTTT.

The CDR3 DNA reads TGTGCCAGCAGCTCGGAGCCGTCGCGGGGTTACAATGAGCAGTTCTTC. Protein product: CASSSEPSRGYNEQFF. The V and J genes are TRBV9 and TRBJ2-1, with D possibly matching TRBD2 (6 bases). From germline, CDR1 is SGDLS and CDR2 YYNGEE. Trimming shortened V by 4 bases and J by 4 bases, and 18 bases separated the two germline ends. The CDR3 totals 16 residues.

The chain joins TRBV7-2 to TRBJ2-1; D is perhaps TRBD2 (6 bases). With 0 bases removed from V and 3 bases from J, the gap between germline ends came to 9 bases. The germline gives CDR1 SGHTA, CDR2 FQGNSA. The CDR3 is made up of 15 amino acids. The CDR3 DNA is TGTGCCAGCAGCTTAGCGGGAGGACACTACAATGAGCAGTTCTTC. It specifies CASSLAGGHYNEQFF.

This rearrangement joins TRBV4-1 to TRBJ2-7, with D possibly matching TRBD2 (6 bases). Germline V CDR1 and CDR2: MGHRA, YSYEKL. Trimming left V 4 bases short and J 2 bases short, with 12 bases between. CDR3 length equals 14 residues. The CDR3 loop is CASSPRDGTYEQYF. CDR3 sequence (DNA): TGCGCCAGCAGCCCGCGGGACGGTACCTACGAGCAGTACTTC.

This CDR3 is CASSSDRGGWKAFF. The CDR3 nucleotides read TGTGCCAGCAGCTCCGACAGGGGAGGTTGGAAAGCTTTCTTT. The genes are TRBV7-8 and TRBJ1-1, with TRBD1 matching over 8 bases. J lost 9 bases, V lost 4 bases, and 10 bases had no gene match. CDR1 is SGHVS, CDR2 FQNEAQ, per germline. The CDR3 spans 14 residues.

The rearrangement uses TRBV9 and TRBJ2-7; 7 bases agree with TRBD2. Looked up from germline, CDR1 is SGDLS and CDR2 is YYNGEE. The CDR3 covers 14 residues. J gave up 5 bases and V 4 bases, and 9 bases lay outside the gene matches. Written as DNA, the CDR3 is TGTGCCAGCAGCCCCCGGACTAGTACCCACGAGCAGTACTTC. This codes for CASSPRTSTHEQYF. Variable domain in full (rest from reference TRBV9 and TRBJ2-7): DSGVTQTPKHLITATGQRVTLRCSPRSGDLSVYWYQQSLDQGLQFLIQYYNGEERAKGNILERFSAQQFPDLHSELNLSSLELGDSALYFCASSPRTSTHEQYFGPGTRLTVT.

V is TRBV5-1 and J is TRBJ2-3, with D maybe TRBD2 (6 bases). Trimming pared 4 bases from V and 5 bases from J, leaving 17 bases between. From germline, CDR1 is SGHRS and CDR2 YFSETQ. CDR3 length: 15 residues. The CDR3 is CASSIAAGIVDTQYF. Here the CDR3 DNA reads TGCGCCAGCAGCATTGCCGCGGGAATCGTAGATACGCAGTATTTT.

This sequence joins TRBV19 and TRBJ1-5; D uncertain. Germline lookup yields CDR1 LNHDA and CDR2 SQIVND (reference sequence). The CDR3 is 14 residues long. V dropped 6 bases and J dropped 7 bases, with 16 bases sitting between them. The CDR3 DNA reads as TGTGCCAGTAGAGGATCAGGAGGCTACCAGCCCCAGCATTTT. Protein product: CASRGSGGYQPQHF.

The V gene is TRBV21-1, the J gene TRBJ2-1; the D segment call TRBD2 is taken from the table without a DNA check. TRBV21-1 has pseudogene status. The CDR3 consists of 17 residues. CDR3 nucleotide sequence: TGTGCCAGCAGCAACGGGACTAGCGGGAGGTGTTTCGTTTTGGAGTTCTTC. Translated: CASSNGTSGRCFVLEFF.